This is a list of T cell receptor beta chains from one sample in a study of cytomegalovirus exposure and HLA in healthy donors. Only in-frame clones appear in the TCRdb table, and some are missing; sequencing was by immunoSEQ multiplex PCR. Of approximately 130,000 clones listed, 70% to 85% are singletons. The specimen sequenced was PBMCs. Every receptor here comes from a boy between 2 and 10 years old in good health and CMV-seronegative. Each CDR3 is given with its conserved first and last residue. Fields, in order: J gene, CDR3 length, V gene, clone size, D gene, CDR3 protein, CDR3 DNA. D genes are given only for firm matches. Some rows mark clone size as missing; the rest say once, few, many or name a class of expanded clone.

>TRBJ1-1|14|TRBV7-2|few|NA
CASSRWGEGTEAFF
TGTGCCAGCAGCCGTTGGGGGGAAGGCACTGAAGCTTTCTTT
>TRBJ1-1|12|TRBV29-1|NA|TRBD1
CSVPTGPGEAFF
TGCAGCGTCCCGACAGGGCCCGGTGAAGCTTTCTTT
>TRBJ1-1|15|TRBV9|NA|NA
CASSVGALMNTEAFF
TGTGCCAGCAGCGTAGGGGCCCTCATGAACACTGAAGCTTTCTTT
>TRBJ1-1|14|TRBV10-3|NA|TRBD1
CAIRGQGWHTEAFF
TGTGCCATCAGAGGACAGGGCTGGCACACTGAAGCTTTCTTT
>TRBJ2-1|15|TRBV6-5|NA|TRBD2
CASSRGTSEYNEQFF
TGTGCCAGCTCTCGTGGGACTAGCGAGTACAATGAGCAGTTCTTC
>TRBJ2-4|17|TRBV19|NA|TRBD1
CASSPSGTGGLRNIQYF
TGTGCCAGTAGTCCCTCTGGGACAGGGGGTTTAAGGAACATTCAGTACTTC
>TRBJ2-7|11|TRBV13|once|NA
CASSYTYEQYF
TGTGCCAGCAGCTACACCTACGAGCAGTACTTC
>TRBJ2-2|14|TRBV6-5|NA|TRBD1
CASSYMTGAGELFF
TGTGCCAGCAGTTACATGACAGGGGCCGGGGAGCTGTTTTTC
>TRBJ2-3|16|TRBV25-1|NA|NA
CASSESPGEVTDTQYF
TGTGCCAGCAGTGAATCCCCGGGGGAGGTCACAGATACGCAGTATTTT
>TRBJ2-3|14|TRBV6-1|NA|NA
CASSELVGTDTQYF
TGTGCCAGCAGTGAACTAGTGGGCACAGATACGCAGTATTTT
>TRBJ2-7|17|TRBV5-5|NA|NA
CASSLAYAGPLSYEQYF
TGTGCCAGCAGCTTGGCCTATGCGGGGCCGCTTTCCTACGAGCAGTACTTC
>TRBJ1-2|15|TRBV7-9|few|NA
CASSLAGQSNYGYTF
TGTGCCAGCAGCTTAGCGGGACAATCTAACTATGGCTACACCTTC
>TRBJ1-2|15|TRBV4-1|NA|NA
CASSQDVEGMRGYTF
TGCGCCAGCAGCCAAGATGTGGAGGGGATGAGGGGCTACACCTTC
>TRBJ2-1|12|TRBV9|NA|NA
CASSVSANEQFF
TGTGCCAGCAGCGTAAGTGCGAATGAGCAGTTCTTC
>TRBJ2-1|15|TRBV5-1|NA|TRBD2
CASSLELAGGDEQFF
TGCGCCAGCAGCTTGGAACTAGCGGGAGGGGATGAGCAGTTCTTC
>TRBJ1-4|16|TRBV6-6|few|NA
CASSYTSGRKNEKLFF
TGTGCCAGCAGTTACACCAGCGGACGGAAGAATGAAAAACTGTTTTTT
>TRBJ2-7|16|TRBV12-5|NA|TRBD1
CASGLVARGPTHEQYF
TGTGCTAGTGGTTTGGTAGCCAGGGGGCCTACCCACGAGCAGTACTTC
>TRBJ1-5|14|TRBV2|NA|TRBD1
CASRPDRGAEPQHF
TGTGCCAGCAGACCCGACAGGGGCGCAGAGCCCCAGCATTTT
>TRBJ1-2|17|TRBV4-1|NA|TRBD1
CASSQFPGQLLNYGYTF
TGCGCCAGCAGCCAATTCCCGGGACAGCTCCTTAACTATGGCTACACCTTC
>TRBJ2-1|13|TRBV4-1|NA|TRBD1
CASRSTGGNEQFF
TGCGCCAGCAGATCGACAGGGGGGAATGAGCAGTTCTTC
>TRBJ2-1|16|TRBV11-2|NA|TRBD2
CASSTRLAIRIYEQFF
TGTGCCAGCAGCACCAGACTAGCGATCAGGATCTATGAGCAGTTCTTC
>TRBJ1-2|13|TRBV14|NA|NA
CASSQELLYGYTF
TGTGCCAGCAGCCAAGAACTGCTCTATGGCTACACCTTC
>TRBJ2-1|11|TRBV12-5|NA|NA
CASGLGDEQFF
TGTGCTAGTGGTTTGGGCGATGAGCAGTTCTTC
>TRBJ1-2|15|TRBV23-1|once|NA
CASSQVLSGGEGYTF
TGCGCCAGCAGTCAAGTGCTTTCGGGGGGGGAAGGCTACACCTTC
>TRBJ1-1|16|TRBV5-1|NA|TRBD1
CASRGQGPVGDTEAFF
TGCGCCAGCAGGGGACAGGGGCCAGTCGGGGACACTGAAGCTTTCTTT
>TRBJ2-3|13|TRBV7-9|few|NA
CASSYYNTDTQYF
TGTGCCAGCAGCTATTACAACACAGATACGCAGTATTTT
>TRBJ2-5|14|TRBV6-6|few|NA
CASTLKVDLQTQYF
TGTGCCAGCACCCTAAAAGTGGACTTACAGACCCAGTACTTC
>TRBJ1-4|17|TRBV5-6|NA|NA
CASSLGRGPSTNEKLFF
TGTGCCAGCAGCTTGGGCAGGGGCCCATCGACTAATGAAAAACTGTTTTTT
>TRBJ1-2|12|TRBV29-1|NA|NA
CSVRHQGYGYTF
TGCAGCGTTCGGCATCAGGGGTATGGCTACACCTTC
>TRBJ2-1|16|TRBV5-1|NA|NA
CASSLGGGPLYNEQFF
TGCGCCAGCAGCTTGGGTGGAGGCCCCCTCTACAATGAGCAGTTCTTC
>TRBJ2-6|14|TRBV19|once|NA
CASSTLSGANVLTF
TGTGCCAGTAGTACGTTGTCTGGGGCCAACGTCCTGACTTTC
>TRBJ1-2|15|TRBV5-4|NA|NA
CASSLSSGANYGYTF
TGTGCCAGCAGCTTATCGTCGGGGGCTAACTATGGCTACACCTTC
>TRBJ2-1|14|TRBV25-1|NA|TRBD2
CASASGGLMNEQFF
TGTGCCAGCGCGAGCGGGGGGCTTATGAATGAGCAGTTCTTC
>TRBJ2-5|15|TRBV6-5|NA|TRBD2
CASSSSGRNLRAQYF
TGTGCCAGCAGCTCCAGCGGGAGGAACCTTAGGGCCCAGTACTTC
>TRBJ1-4|18|TRBV18|NA|NA
CASSLKRQTKTEGEKLFF
TGTGCCAGCTCACTTAAGAGACAAACAAAGACTGAGGGAGAAAAACTGTTTTTT
>TRBJ2-7|13|TRBV29-1|NA|TRBD1
CSAAGQGIYEQYF
TGCAGCGCCGCGGGACAGGGAATCTACGAGCAGTACTTC
>TRBJ1-2|14|TRBV10-3|few|NA
CAIFRGGGNYGYTF
TGTGCCATCTTCCGCGGGGGGGGGAACTATGGCTACACCTTC
>TRBJ2-1|22|TRBV19|once|TRBD1
CASSIIHGGGIPGTGRSNEQFF
TGTGCCAGTAGTATAATTCATGGGGGGGGTATTCCCGGGACAGGGCGTAGTAATGAGCAGTTCTTC
>TRBJ2-3|16|TRBV15|once|NA
CATSRDLVSSTDTQYF
TGTGCCACCAGCAGAGATCTGGTCAGTAGCACAGATACGCAGTATTTT
>TRBJ1-2|14|TRBV6-1|NA|TRBD1
CASSDRAWNYGYTF
TGTGCCAGCAGCGACAGGGCTTGGAACTATGGCTACACCTTC
>TRBJ1-2|13|TRBV7-2|NA|NA
CASSPVGARDYTF
TGTGCCAGCAGCCCGGTGGGGGCTCGAGACTACACCTTC
>TRBJ1-1|13|TRBV29-1|NA|NA
CSVESGGRTEAFF
TGCAGCGTTGAATCAGGTGGGCGAACTGAAGCTTTCTTT
>TRBJ1-5|16|TRBV7-2|NA|NA
CASSPQVRPSNQPQHF
TGTGCCAGCAGCCCCCAGGTTCGACCTAGCAATCAGCCCCAGCATTTT
>TRBJ2-3|16|TRBV4-1|NA|NA
CASSQVRPEIPDTQYF
TGCGCCAGCAGCCAAGTCCGGCCGGAGATCCCAGATACGCAGTATTTT
>TRBJ1-6|15|TRBV6-4|NA|TRBD1
CASSVEGGDDSPLHF
TGTGCCAGCAGTGTAGAAGGGGGCGACGATTCACCCCTCCACTTT
>TRBJ2-7|14|TRBV5-1|NA|NA
CASSLGGVLVEQYF
TGCGCCAGCAGCTTGGGTGGAGTGTTGGTTGAGCAGTACTTC
>TRBJ2-2|16|TRBV12-5|NA|TRBD1
CASGSKQGALTGELFF
TGTGCTAGTGGTTCCAAACAGGGGGCTCTCACCGGGGAGCTGTTTTTT
>TRBJ2-7|16|TRBV7-8|few|TRBD1
CASSFDREGASYEQYF
TGTGCCAGCAGCTTCGACAGGGAAGGCGCTTCCTACGAGCAGTACTTC
>TRBJ2-3|17|TRBV5-1|NA|TRBD2
CASSSGGTSGTIDTQYF
TGCGCCAGCAGCTCTGGAGGGACTAGCGGGACCATAGATACGCAGTATTTT
>TRBJ1-1|13|TRBV28|NA|TRBD1
CASSVAGGGEAFF
TGTGCCAGCAGCGTCGCAGGGGGCGGGGAAGCTTTCTTT
>TRBJ1-1|13|TRBV7-6|NA|TRBD1
CASSMRQGAEAFF
TGTGCCAGCAGCATGAGACAGGGCGCTGAAGCTTTCTTT
>TRBJ2-1|15|TRBV7-8|NA|NA
CASSLAPAWGDEQFF
TGTGCCAGCAGCTTAGCCCCTGCGTGGGGGGATGAGCAGTTCTTC
>TRBJ2-2|23|TRBV21-1|NA|NA
CASSKVGRKLAGPPRGDTGELFF
TGTGCCAGCAGCAAAGTAGGACGGAAACTAGCGGGGCCCCCAAGAGGTGACACCGGGGAGCTGTTTTTT
>TRBJ2-7|15|TRBV30|NA|NA
CAWSWAGTRSYEQYF
TGTGCCTGGAGTTGGGCGGGGACTCGGTCCTACGAGCAGTACTTC
>TRBJ2-7|16|TRBV6-1|NA|TRBD2
CASSGPSTSGGYEQYF
TGTGCCAGCAGTGGGCCCTCGACTAGCGGGGGCTACGAGCAGTACTTC